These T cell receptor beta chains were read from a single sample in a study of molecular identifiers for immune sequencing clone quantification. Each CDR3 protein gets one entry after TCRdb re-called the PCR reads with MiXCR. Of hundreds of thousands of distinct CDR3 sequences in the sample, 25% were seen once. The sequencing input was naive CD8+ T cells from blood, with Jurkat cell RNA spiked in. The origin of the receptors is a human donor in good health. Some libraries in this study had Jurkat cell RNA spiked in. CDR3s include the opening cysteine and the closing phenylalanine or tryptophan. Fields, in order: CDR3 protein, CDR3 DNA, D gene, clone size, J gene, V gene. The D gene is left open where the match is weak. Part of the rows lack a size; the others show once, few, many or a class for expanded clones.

CASSEFKSGAASSGANVLTF,TGTGCCAGCAGCGAATTTAAATCCGGGGCGGCGAGCTCTGGGGCCAACGTCCTGACTTTC,-,few,TRBJ2-6,TRBV9
CASSITTPLDSPLHF,TGTGCCAGTAGTATCACAACCCCATTGGATTCACCCCTCCACTTT,-,few,TRBJ1-6,TRBV19
CASSPRQRYNSPLHF,TGTGCCAGTAGTCCCCGACAGAGGTATAATTCACCCCTCCACTTT,-,few,TRBJ1-6,TRBV19
CASSTRLADNEQFF,TGTGCCAGCAGCACCCGACTAGCGGACAATGAGCAGTTCTTC,TRBD2,-,TRBJ2-1,TRBV11-3
CSVPRENEQFF,TGCAGCGTCCCCAGGGAGAATGAGCAGTTCTTC,-,few,TRBJ2-1,TRBV29-1
CATSLRGDEQYF,TGTGCCACATCCCTCAGGGGTGACGAGCAGTACTTC,-,few,TRBJ2-7,TRBV24-1
CASAAPAPTEAFF,TGTGCCAGCGCCGCCCCGGCCCCGACTGAAGCTTTCTTT,-,many,TRBJ1-1,TRBV7-9
CASRAGFGNQPQHF,TGTGCCAGCAGAGCAGGGTTTGGGAATCAGCCCCAGCATTTT,-,many,TRBJ1-5,TRBV6-1
CSVEGTGNKLAKNIQYF,TGCAGCGTTGAGGGGACAGGGAACAAATTAGCCAAAAACATTCAGTACTTC,TRBD1,many,TRBJ2-4,TRBV29-1
CSAYRLFSGANVLTF,TGCAGTGCTTACAGGCTTTTCTCTGGGGCCAACGTCCTGACTTTC,-,few,TRBJ2-6,TRBV20-1
CASSRGLAGYSYNEQFF,TGCGCCAGCAGCAGGGGACTAGCGGGATACTCCTACAATGAGCAGTTCTTC,TRBD2,few,TRBJ2-1,TRBV5-1
CASSQDSGGATDTQYF,TGCGCCAGCAGCCAAGACAGCGGGGGGGCCACAGATACGCAGTATTTT,TRBD2,many,TRBJ2-3,TRBV4-3
CASSPAANSYNSPLHF,TGTGCCAGCAGTCCCGCAGCAAACTCCTATAATTCACCCCTCCACTTT,-,few,TRBJ1-6,TRBV6-6
CASSVLGQVSYEQYF,TGTGCCAGCAGTGTACTGGGACAGGTTTCCTACGAGCAGTACTTC,TRBD1,few,TRBJ2-7,TRBV2
CASSLVTSGFTDEQYF,TGTGCCAGCAGCTTGGTGACTAGCGGCTTTACTGACGAGCAGTACTTC,TRBD2,many,TRBJ2-7,TRBV7-2
CASSSPPGKDEKLFF,TGTGCCAGCAGTTCCCCCCCAGGGAAGGATGAAAAACTGTTTTTT,-,many,TRBJ1-4,TRBV12-3/TRBV12-4
CASSVEGDTGMNTEAFF,TGTGCCAGCAGCGTAGAGGGGGATACAGGCATGAACACTGAAGCTTTCTTT,-,many,TRBJ1-1,TRBV9
CASSPDDRPGDTQYF,TGTGCCAGCAGCCCAGACGATAGGCCAGGAGATACGCAGTATTTT,-,-,TRBJ2-3,TRBV3-1
CASSAGTSNYNEQFF,TGTGCCAGCAGCGCCGGGACTAGCAACTACAATGAGCAGTTCTTC,TRBD2,-,TRBJ2-1,TRBV9
CASSSGTAEQYF,TGTGCCAGCAGCTCCGGGACAGCCGAGCAGTACTTC,TRBD1,few,TRBJ2-7,TRBV5-6
CASSKDRLGELFF,TGTGCCAGCAGCAAGGACCGTCTCGGGGAGCTGTTTTTT,-,many,TRBJ2-2,TRBV12-3/TRBV12-4
CASSGTRTDTQYF,TGTGCCAGCAGTGGGACTAGAACAGATACGCAGTATTTT,TRBD2,-,TRBJ2-3,TRBV9
CAWSTSLGEQFF,TGTGCCTGGAGCACTAGCTTAGGTGAGCAGTTCTTC,-,few,TRBJ2-1,TRBV30
CAASGQNATNEKLFF,TGTGCCGCTAGCGGGCAGAACGCAACTAATGAAAAACTGTTTTTT,-,many,TRBJ1-4,TRBV7-9
CASSLSDTVILNTQYF,TGTGCCAGCAGTTTATCTGACACGGTTATTCTTAATACGCAGTATTTT,-,few,TRBJ2-3,TRBV28
CASSPDRGVMYEQYF,TGTGCCAGCAGCCCAGACCGGGGGGTAATGTACGAGCAGTACTTC,TRBD2,many,TRBJ2-7,TRBV5-4
CASSPPVTGELFF,TGTGCCAGCAGCCCCCCGGTTACCGGGGAGCTGTTTTTT,-,-,TRBJ2-2,TRBV3-1
CASSAPGTTSYNEQFF,TGTGCCAGCAGCGCTCCCGGGACCACCTCCTACAATGAGCAGTTCTTC,-,-,TRBJ2-1,TRBV9
CASSRQGFEAFF,TGTGCCAGCAGCCGACAGGGGTTTGAAGCTTTCTTT,TRBD1,many,TRBJ1-1,TRBV14
CASSLLREGLGETQYF,TGTGCCAGCAGCTTGTTGAGGGAGGGCCTCGGAGAGACCCAGTACTTC,TRBD2,-,TRBJ2-5,TRBV5-6
CASSHLQADPYGYTF,TGTGCCAGCAGCCACTTACAGGCCGACCCCTATGGCTACACCTTC,-,-,TRBJ1-2,TRBV6-2/TRBV6-3
CASSPGRGSGNTIYF,TGTGCCAGCAGCCCGGGGCGGGGTTCTGGAAACACCATATATTTT,-,-,TRBJ1-3,TRBV7-8
CASSDSPGQDTEAFF,TGTGCCAGCAGTGACTCTCCGGGTCAGGACACTGAAGCTTTCTTT,-,few,TRBJ1-1,TRBV6-4
CASSPPTGYDGELFF,TGTGCCAGCAGCCCCCCGACAGGGTATGACGGGGAGCTGTTTTTT,TRBD1,few,TRBJ2-2,TRBV7-9
CASRDTARAGAGELFF,TGTGCCAGCAGGGACACAGCGAGGGCTGGTGCGGGGGAGCTGTTTTTT,-,once,TRBJ2-2,TRBV2
CASSHGTDEAFF,TGCGCCAGCAGCCACGGGACAGATGAAGCTTTCTTT,TRBD1,many,TRBJ1-1,TRBV5-1
CASSLDRLNTEAFF,TGCGCCAGCAGCTTGGACAGGCTGAACACTGAAGCTTTCTTT,TRBD1,many,TRBJ1-1,TRBV28
CASSAEGRQYF,TGTGCCAGCAGCGCCGAGGGGCGGCAGTACTTC,-,many,TRBJ2-7,TRBV13
CASSLSQGLETEASF,TGTGCCAGCAGTTTATCCCAGGGCTTGGAGACTGAAGCTTCCTTT,-,-,TRBJ1-1,TRBV27
CASSPRRGEVGYEQYF,TGTGCCAGCTCACCACGGAGGGGAGAAGTAGGCTACGAGCAGTACTTC,-,-,TRBJ2-7,TRBV18
CASSQRTGSDQYF,TGTGCCAGCAGTCAAAGGACAGGGTCGGACCAGTACTTC,TRBD1,few,TRBJ2-5,TRBV27
CASSYSILGRNTEAFF,TGTGCCAGCAGTTACTCGATTCTCGGCAGGAACACTGAAGCTTTCTTT,-,few,TRBJ1-1,TRBV6-2/TRBV6-3
CASTYGFNQPQHF,TGTGCCAGCACCTACGGGTTCAATCAGCCCCAGCATTTT,-,-,TRBJ1-5,TRBV6-2/TRBV6-3
CASSQDRAVNNSPLHF,TGCGCCAGCAGCCAAGATAGGGCAGTCAATAATTCACCCCTCCACTTT,-,many,TRBJ1-6,TRBV4-1
CASSYSRTYYGYTF,TGTGCCAGCAGTTACTCCAGGACATACTATGGCTACACCTTC,-,few,TRBJ1-2,TRBV6-2/TRBV6-3
CASSTRGGELFF,TGTGCCAGCAGTACAAGGGGCGGGGAGCTGTTTTTT,-,few,TRBJ2-2,TRBV27
CSASQGAAYEQYF,TGCAGTGCTAGCCAAGGGGCAGCCTACGAGCAGTACTTC,-,-,TRBJ2-7,TRBV20-1
CSARDQASGRIYEQYF,TGCAGTGCTAGAGATCAGGCGAGCGGGAGGATATACGAGCAGTACTTC,TRBD2,many,TRBJ2-7,TRBV20-1
CASSFLAGTSRDEQFF,TGTGCCAGCAGTTTCCTAGCGGGAACTTCCAGGGATGAGCAGTTCTTC,TRBD2,many,TRBJ2-1,TRBV7-2
CASSYREAYEQYF,TGTGCCAGCAGCTACAGGGAGGCCTACGAGCAGTACTTC,-,many,TRBJ2-7,TRBV6-6
CASSKSAGTTDTQYF,TGTGCCAGCAGCAAATCAGCGGGGACCACAGATACGCAGTATTTT,TRBD2,-,TRBJ2-3,TRBV7-6
CASGAGVQPQHF,TGTGCCAGCGGAGCCGGGGTACAGCCCCAGCATTTT,-,few,TRBJ1-5,TRBV6-5